These 14 T cell receptor beta chains share one sample of origin, sequenced in a study of cytotoxic CD8 clonotypes in ibrutinib-treated CLL (dated by TCRdb to the early 2020s). The library was produced with the immunoSEQ multiplex PCR assay. The clones in this table, taken by TCRdb from immuneACCESS, are in-frame only. Not every clone is retained; where verified, under half of the shortfall comes from an unresolved V gene, and the cause of the rest is unknown. Present in this sample are around 70,000 clones, 75% to 95% of which were seen just once. The ten most abundant clones make up 3% to 3.5% of the sample. What the time point label conveys for this sample: approximately 11 months on ibrutinib. Sequenced material: PBMCs, taken after 12 months of ibrutinib treatment. Receptor source: a human donor with chronic lymphocytic leukemia.

The J gene is TRBJ2-7, the V gene TRBV27; 10 nucleotides agree with TRBD1. Germline V gene lookup returns CDR1 MNHEY and CDR2 SMNVEV (reference sequence). J gave up 0 bases and V 6 bases, and 2 bases lay outside the gene matches. The CDR3 extends over 14 amino acids. The CDR3 coding sequence is TGTGCCAGCAGGGGACAGGGGAGCTCCTACGAGCAGTACTTC. Its translation: CASRGQGSSYEQYF.

With regard to this clone: Other DNA sequences within the sample encode an identical CDR3. The chain employs TRBV13 and TRBJ2-2, with D tentatively TRBD2 (6 bases). The CDR3 consists of 16 residues. The V gene lost 1 base and the J gene lost 5 bases, with 14 bases spanning the gap. CDR1 and CDR2 (germline): PRHDT, FYEKMQ (reference sequence). CDR3 amino acids: CASSLVPGARTGELFF. The CDR3 DNA reads TGTGCCAGCAGCTTAGTGCCGGGAGCGCGGACCGGGGAGCTGTTTTTT.

The V call is TRBV29-1, the J call TRBJ2-7; tentatively, D is TRBD1 (6 bases). Germline CDR1 is SQVTM and CDR2 is ANQGSEA. CDR3 length equals 13 residues. V was trimmed by 5 bases and J by 5 bases, leaving 16 bases between them. The CDR3 loop is CSVQRQVGDEQYF. CDR3 in DNA: TGCAGCGTTCAGCGACAGGTGGGGGACGAGCAGTACTTC.

This clone has only one observation. This chain uses TRBV5-1 with TRBJ2-1; either TRBD1 or TRBD2 may supply D (6 bases each). The CDR3 runs to 13 residues. Trimming left V 5 bases short and J 7 bases short, with 13 bases between. CDR1 and CDR2 from the germline V gene are SGHRS and YFSETQ. CDR3 sequence: CASRWGAGNEQFF. In DNA, the CDR3 is TGCGCCAGCAGATGGGGGGCAGGAAATGAGCAGTTCTTC.

The CDR3 nucleotides are TGTGCCATCAGTGAGCCTCGCACAGATACGCAGTATTTT. It encodes CAISEPRTDTQYF. The V call is TRBV10-3, the J call TRBJ2-3; no reliable D call. V was clipped by 2 bases and J by 1 base, with 4 bases between them. In germline, CDR1 is ENHRY, CDR2 SYGVKD. The CDR3 sequence is 13 residues long.

The rearrangement links TRBV30 to TRBJ2-3; no clear D. CDR1 and CDR2 (germline): GTSNPN, SVGIG (reference sequence). The V gene lost 2 bases and the J gene lost 5 bases, with 11 bases spanning the gap. The CDR3 runs 13 residues. CDR3: CAWSNGPRDTQYF. In DNA, the CDR3 is TGTGCCTGGAGTAACGGACCGAGAGATACGCAGTATTTT.

V and J are TRBV4-3 and TRBJ2-1; TRBD2 matches 8 bases. The CDR3 length is 15 residues. Germline trimming cut 1 base from V and 6 bases from J; bases unmatched to any gene: 5. Germline CDR1 LGHNA, CDR2 YSLEER. CDR3 amino acids: CASSQGVLAVNEQFF. Written as DNA, the CDR3 is TGCGCCAGCAGCCAAGGTGTACTAGCGGTCAATGAGCAGTTCTTC.

The chain couples TRBV5-1 to TRBJ2-2; possible D gene TRBD2, 6 bases. CDR3 length: 16 residues. Looked up from germline, CDR1 is SGHRS and CDR2 is YFSETQ. V lost 4 bases, J lost 7 bases, and 20 bases lay in between. CDR3 bases: TGCGCCAGCAGCGTCCGGGACTCCCTTTTTGACGGGGAGCTGTTTTTT. This sequence encodes CASSVRDSLFDGELFF.

V usage is TRBV5-1 and J usage is TRBJ2-1; TRBD2 matches 10 bases. Germline-derived CDR1 and CDR2 are SGHRS and YFSETQ. There are 15 residues in the CDR3. Trimming at V came to 1 base and at J to 7 bases, leaving 5 bases not matched to a gene. The CDR3 bases are TGCGCCAGCAGCTTGAAGCTAGCGGGAGAAAATGAGCAGTTCTTC. It is translated as CASSLKLAGENEQFF.

This clone was counted between two and nine times. The V gene is TRBV6-1, the J gene TRBJ2-1; the match to TRBD2 covers 9 bases. CDR1 and CDR2 (germline): MNHNS, SASEGT. The CDR3 totals 13 residues. CDR3 protein: CASSGKPYNEQFF. In DNA form, the CDR3 reads TGTGCATCTAGCGGGAAACCCTACAATGAGCAGTTCTTC.

This clone was detected a few times. V gene TRBV5-1 combines with J gene TRBJ1-1, with TRBD1 identical over 8 bases. The germline gives CDR1 SGHRS, CDR2 YFSETQ. With 4 bases clipped from V and 6 bases from J, the junction kept 8 bases outside the gene matches. This CDR3 has 14 residues. In DNA, the CDR3 is TGCGCCAGCAGCCCCTGGACAGGGCGACCTGAAGCTTTCTTT. The encoded protein is CASSPWTGRPEAFF.

This clone was observed once. The chain uses TRBV5-4 and TRBJ2-7; the D call may be TRBD1 or TRBD2 (5 bases each). Trimming stripped 6 bases from V and 7 bases from J, with 23 bases between. The CDR3 sequence is 15 residues long. CDR1 is SGHNT, CDR2 YYREEE, per germline (reference sequence). DNA of the CDR3: TGTGCCAGCAAGTCACTAGGGGCAGGGCCCTTTGAGCAGTACTTC. Amino acids: CASKSLGAGPFEQYF. The entire variable domain, with the rest obtained from reference TRBV5-4 and TRBJ2-7, is as follows: ETGVTQSPTHLIKTRGQQVTLRCSSQSGHNTVSWYQQALGQGPQFIFQYYREEENGRGNFPPRFSGLQFPNYSSELNVNALELDDSALYLCASKSLGAGPFEQYFGPGTRLTVT.

The chain combines TRBV19 with TRBJ1-5; no reliable D call. Germline V CDR1 and CDR2: LNHDA, SQIVND (reference sequence). Trimming shortened V by 3 bases and J by 0 bases, and 9 bases separated the two germline ends. The CDR3 loop spans 15 amino acids. The CDR3 nucleotides are TGTGCCAGTAGTATTCACCGTAATAGCAATCAGCCCCAGCATTTT. Amino acids: CASSIHRNSNQPQHF. Looking up the rest from reference TRBV19 and TRBJ1-5 gives the full variable domain: DGGITQSPKYLFRKEGQNVTLSCEQNLNHDAMYWYRQDPGQGLRLIYYSQIVNDFQKGDIAEGYSVSREKKESFPLTVTSAQKNPTAFYLCASSIHRNSNQPQHFGDGTRLSIL.

This rearrangement joins TRBV5-5 to TRBJ2-7, with 7 bases that match TRBD2. This CDR3 is built from 16 residues. Germline V gene sequence: CDR1 SGHKS, CDR2 YYEKEE (reference sequence). V lost 4 bases, J lost 3 bases, and 13 bases stayed unmatched. The CDR3: CASSPDGAGDYYEQYF. In DNA form, the CDR3 reads TGTGCCAGCAGCCCAGACGGGGCGGGGGACTACTACGAGCAGTACTTC.